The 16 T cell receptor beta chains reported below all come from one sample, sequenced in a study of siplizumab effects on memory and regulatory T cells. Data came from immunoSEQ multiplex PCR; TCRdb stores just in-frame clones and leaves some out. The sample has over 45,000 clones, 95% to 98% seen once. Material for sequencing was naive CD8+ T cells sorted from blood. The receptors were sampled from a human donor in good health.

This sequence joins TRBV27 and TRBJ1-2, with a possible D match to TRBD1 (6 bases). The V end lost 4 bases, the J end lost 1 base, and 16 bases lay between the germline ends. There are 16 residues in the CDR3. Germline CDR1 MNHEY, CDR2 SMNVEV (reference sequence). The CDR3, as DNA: TGTGCCAGCAGTTCCCGGGGGGCAAACTTTAACTATGGCTACACCTTC. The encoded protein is CASSSRGANFNYGYTF.

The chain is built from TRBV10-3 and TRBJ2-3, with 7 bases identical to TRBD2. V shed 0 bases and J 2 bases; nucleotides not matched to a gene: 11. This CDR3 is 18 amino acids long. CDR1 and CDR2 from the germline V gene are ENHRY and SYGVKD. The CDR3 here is CAISESWRERAYTDTQYF. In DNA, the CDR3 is TGTGCCATCAGTGAGTCGTGGCGGGAGAGAGCCTACACAGATACGCAGTATTTT.

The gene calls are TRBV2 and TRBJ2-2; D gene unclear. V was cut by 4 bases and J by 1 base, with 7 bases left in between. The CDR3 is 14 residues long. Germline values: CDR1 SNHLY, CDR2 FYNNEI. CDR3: CASSVSRNTGELFF. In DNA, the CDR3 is TGTGCCAGCAGTGTATCCAGGAACACCGGGGAGCTGTTTTTT.

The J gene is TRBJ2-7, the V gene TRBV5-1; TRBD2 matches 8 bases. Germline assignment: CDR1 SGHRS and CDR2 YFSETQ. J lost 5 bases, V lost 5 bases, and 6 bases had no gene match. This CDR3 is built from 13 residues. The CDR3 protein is CASRDSGIHEQYF. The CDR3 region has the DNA TGCGCCAGCAGAGATAGCGGGATCCACGAGCAGTACTTC.

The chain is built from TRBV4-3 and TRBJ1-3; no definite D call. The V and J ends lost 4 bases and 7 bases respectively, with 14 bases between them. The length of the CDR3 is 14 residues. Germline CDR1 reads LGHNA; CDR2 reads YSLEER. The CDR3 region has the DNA TGCGCCAGCAGCCCAGGACGGCAAGACAACACCATATATTTT. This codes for CASSPGRQDNTIYF.

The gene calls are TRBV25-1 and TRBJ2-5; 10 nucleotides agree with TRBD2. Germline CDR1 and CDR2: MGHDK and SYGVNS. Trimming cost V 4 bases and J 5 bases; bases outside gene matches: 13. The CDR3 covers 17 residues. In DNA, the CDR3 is TGTGCCAGCAGTGGGAGGACTAGCGGAATCCGCGGGGAGACCCAGTACTTC. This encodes CASSGRTSGIRGETQYF.

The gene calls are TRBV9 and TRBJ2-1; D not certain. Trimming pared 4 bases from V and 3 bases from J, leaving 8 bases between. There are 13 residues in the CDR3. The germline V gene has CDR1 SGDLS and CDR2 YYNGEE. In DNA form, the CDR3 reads TGTGCCAGCAGCCTACCTAGCTACAATGAGCAGTTCTTC. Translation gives CASSLPSYNEQFF.

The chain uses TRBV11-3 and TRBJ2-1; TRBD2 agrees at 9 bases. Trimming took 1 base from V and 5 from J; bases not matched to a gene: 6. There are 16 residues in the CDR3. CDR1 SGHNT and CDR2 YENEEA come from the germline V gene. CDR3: CASSLGFLAGDNEQFF. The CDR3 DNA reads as TGTGCCAGCAGCTTAGGGTTCTTAGCGGGAGACAATGAGCAGTTCTTC.

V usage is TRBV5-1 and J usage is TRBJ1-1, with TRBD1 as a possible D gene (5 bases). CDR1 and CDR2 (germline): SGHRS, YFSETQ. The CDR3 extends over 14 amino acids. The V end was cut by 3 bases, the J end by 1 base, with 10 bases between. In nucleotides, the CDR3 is TGCGCCAGCAGCTGGCGGGGGGAGAACACTGAAGCTTTCTTT. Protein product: CASSWRGENTEAFF.

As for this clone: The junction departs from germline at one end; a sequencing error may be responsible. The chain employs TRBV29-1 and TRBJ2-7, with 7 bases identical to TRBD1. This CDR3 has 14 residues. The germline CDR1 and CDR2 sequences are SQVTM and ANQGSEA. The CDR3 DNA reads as TGCAGCGTCGAAGACGGACAGGCGTCCTACGAGCAGTACTTC. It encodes CSVEDGQASYEQYF.

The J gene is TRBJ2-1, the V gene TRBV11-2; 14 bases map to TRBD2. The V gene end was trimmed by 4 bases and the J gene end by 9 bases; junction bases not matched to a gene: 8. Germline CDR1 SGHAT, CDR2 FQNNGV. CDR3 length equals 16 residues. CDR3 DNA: TGTGCCAGCAGCTCGGAGGGGACTAGCGGGAGACTTGAGCAGTTCTTC. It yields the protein CASSSEGTSGRLEQFF.

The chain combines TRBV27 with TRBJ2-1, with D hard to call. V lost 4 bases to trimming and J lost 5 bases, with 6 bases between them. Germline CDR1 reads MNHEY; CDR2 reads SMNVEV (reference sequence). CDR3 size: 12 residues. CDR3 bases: TGTGCCAGCAGTTACCAAAACAATGAGCAGTTCTTC. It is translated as CASSYQNNEQFF.

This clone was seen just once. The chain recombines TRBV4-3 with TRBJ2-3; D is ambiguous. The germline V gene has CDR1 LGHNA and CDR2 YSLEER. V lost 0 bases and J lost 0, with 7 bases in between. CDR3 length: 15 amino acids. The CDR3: CASSQDGGSTDTQYF. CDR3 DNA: TGCGCCAGCAGCCAAGACGGCGGTAGCACAGATACGCAGTATTTT.

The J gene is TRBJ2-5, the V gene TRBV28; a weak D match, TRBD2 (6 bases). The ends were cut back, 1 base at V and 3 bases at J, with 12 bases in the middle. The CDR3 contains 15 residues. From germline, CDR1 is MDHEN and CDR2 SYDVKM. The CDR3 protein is CASSLYYSGEETQYF. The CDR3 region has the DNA TGTGCCAGCAGTTTATATTACTCGGGGGAAGAGACCCAGTACTTC.

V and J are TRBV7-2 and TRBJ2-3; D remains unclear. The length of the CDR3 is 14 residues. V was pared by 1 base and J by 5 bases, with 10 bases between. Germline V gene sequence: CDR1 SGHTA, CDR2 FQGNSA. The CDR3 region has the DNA TGTGCCAGCAGCTTAGTAATTGTGGGAGATACGCAGTATTTT. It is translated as CASSLVIVGDTQYF.

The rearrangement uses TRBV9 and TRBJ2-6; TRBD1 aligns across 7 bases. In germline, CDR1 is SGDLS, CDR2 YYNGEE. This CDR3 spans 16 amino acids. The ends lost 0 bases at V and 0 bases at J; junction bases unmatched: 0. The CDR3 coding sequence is TGTGCCAGCAGCGTAGGGACAGGCTCTGGGGCCAACGTCCTGACTTTC. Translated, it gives CASSVGTGSGANVLTF.